This entry describes one T cell receptor beta chain. TCRdb called the 5' RACE reads again in MiXCR, with one record for every CDR3 protein. The table has about 120,000 distinct CDR3 sequences, 10% to 15% seen once; the top ten hold approximately 4%. This sample is drawn from a study of early T cells in non-severe SARS-CoV-2 infection. Study-wide context: Chains were unpaired, as sequencing was done on bulk RNA from unsorted whole blood.

J gave up 5 bases and V 1 base, and 4 bases lay outside the gene matches. Germline CDR1 SGHTA, CDR2 FQGNSA. CDR3 size: 15 residues. The gene calls are TRBV7-2 and TRBJ2-3; 9 bases align to TRBD2. The sequencing here drew on whole blood, taken at baseline. This receptor was taken from an adult who was a healthcare worker with PCR-confirmed SARS-CoV-2 infection or an uninfected control (not recorded which). Here the CDR3 reads CASSLGGRAVDTQYF. CDR3 in DNA: TGTGCCAGCAGCTTAGGCGGGAGGGCAGTAGATACGCAGTATTTT.